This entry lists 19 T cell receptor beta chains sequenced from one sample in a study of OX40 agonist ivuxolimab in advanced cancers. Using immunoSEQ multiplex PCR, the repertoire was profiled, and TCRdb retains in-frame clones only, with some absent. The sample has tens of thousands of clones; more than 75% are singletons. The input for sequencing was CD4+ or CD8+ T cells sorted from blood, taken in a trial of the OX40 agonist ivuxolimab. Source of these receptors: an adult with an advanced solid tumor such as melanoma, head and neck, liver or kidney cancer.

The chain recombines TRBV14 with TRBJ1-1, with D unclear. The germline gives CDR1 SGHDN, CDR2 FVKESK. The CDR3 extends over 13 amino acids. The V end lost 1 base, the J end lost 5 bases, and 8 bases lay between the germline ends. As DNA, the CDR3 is TGTGCCAGCAGCCAAGTGGGCGGGACTGAAGCTTTCTTT. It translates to CASSQVGGTEAFF.

CDR3 region: CASIRGGRTDTQYF. In DNA form, the CDR3 reads TGTGCCAGCATTCGGGGGGGGCGCACAGATACGCAGTATTTT. The rearrangement joins TRBV2 to TRBJ2-3; 8 bases line up with TRBD2. Germline V CDR1 and CDR2: SNHLY, FYNNEI. V lost 7 bases, J lost 1 base, and 4 bases stayed unmatched. The CDR3 runs 14 residues.

As DNA, the CDR3 is TGCGCCAGCAGCTTGGGACAGAACATCGCGAACACCGGGGAGCTGTTTTTT. It encodes CASSLGQNIANTGELFF. V gene TRBV5-1 combines with J gene TRBJ2-2; D possibly corresponds to TRBD1 (5 bases). The CDR3 consists of 17 residues. V lost 0 bases to trimming and J lost 0 bases, with 12 bases between them. CDR1 and CDR2 from the germline V gene are SGHRS and YFSETQ. The full variable domain, rest sourced from reference TRBV5-1 and TRBJ2-2, is KAGVTQTPRYLIKTRGQQVTLSCSPISGHRSVSWYQQTPGQGLQFLFEYFSETQRNKGNFPGRFSGRQFSNSRSEMNVSTLELGDSALYLCASSLGQNIANTGELFFGEGSRLTVL.

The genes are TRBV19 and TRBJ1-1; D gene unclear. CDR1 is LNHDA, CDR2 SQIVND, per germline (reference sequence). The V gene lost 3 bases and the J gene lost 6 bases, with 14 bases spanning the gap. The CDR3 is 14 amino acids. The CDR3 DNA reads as TGTGCCAGTAGTATTATAACACGGTCCCCTGAAGCTTTCTTT. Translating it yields CASSIITRSPEAFF.

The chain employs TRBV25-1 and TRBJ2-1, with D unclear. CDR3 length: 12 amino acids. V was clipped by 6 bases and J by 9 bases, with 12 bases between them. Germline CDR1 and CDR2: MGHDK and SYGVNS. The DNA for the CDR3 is TGTGCCAGCAGGCTGGCCTGGGGTGAGCAGTTCTTC. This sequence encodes CASRLAWGEQFF.

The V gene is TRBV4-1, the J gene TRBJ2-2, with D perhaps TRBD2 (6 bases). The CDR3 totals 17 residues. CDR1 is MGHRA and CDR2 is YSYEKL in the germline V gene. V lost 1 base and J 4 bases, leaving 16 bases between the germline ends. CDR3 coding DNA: TGCGCCAGCAGCCAAGTAGGTCGGGGACTTTTCACCGGGGAGCTGTTTTTT. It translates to CASSQVGRGLFTGELFF.

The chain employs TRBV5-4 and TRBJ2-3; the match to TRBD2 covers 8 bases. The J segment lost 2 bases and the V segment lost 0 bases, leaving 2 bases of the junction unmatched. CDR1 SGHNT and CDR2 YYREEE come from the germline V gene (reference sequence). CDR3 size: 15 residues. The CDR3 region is CASSLGLAYTDTQYF. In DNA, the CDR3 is TGTGCCAGCAGCTTGGGACTAGCGTACACAGATACGCAGTATTTT.

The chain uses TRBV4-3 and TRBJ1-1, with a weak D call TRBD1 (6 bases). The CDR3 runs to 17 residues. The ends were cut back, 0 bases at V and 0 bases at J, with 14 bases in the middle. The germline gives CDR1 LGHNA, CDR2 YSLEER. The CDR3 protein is CASSQDQITGMNTEAFF. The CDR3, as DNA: TGCGCCAGCAGCCAAGATCAAATTACAGGGATGAACACTGAAGCTTTCTTT.

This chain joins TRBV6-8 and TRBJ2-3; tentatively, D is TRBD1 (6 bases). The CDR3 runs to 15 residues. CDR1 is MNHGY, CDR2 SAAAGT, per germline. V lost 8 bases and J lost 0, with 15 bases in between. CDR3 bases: TGTGCCAGCCCTCCGGGACACTCTAGCACAGATACGCAGTATTTT. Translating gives CASPPGHSSTDTQYF.

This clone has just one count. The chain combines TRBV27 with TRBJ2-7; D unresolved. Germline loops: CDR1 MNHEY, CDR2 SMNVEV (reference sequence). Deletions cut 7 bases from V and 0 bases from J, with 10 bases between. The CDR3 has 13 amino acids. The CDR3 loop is CASTYENSYEQYF. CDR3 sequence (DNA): TGTGCCAGCACCTATGAAAACTCCTACGAGCAGTACTTC.

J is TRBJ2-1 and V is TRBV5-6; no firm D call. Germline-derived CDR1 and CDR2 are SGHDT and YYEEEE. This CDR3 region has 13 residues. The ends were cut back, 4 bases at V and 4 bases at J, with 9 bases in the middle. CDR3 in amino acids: CASSLGLYNEQFF. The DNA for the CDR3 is TGTGCCAGCAGCCTGGGGTTGTACAATGAGCAGTTCTTC.

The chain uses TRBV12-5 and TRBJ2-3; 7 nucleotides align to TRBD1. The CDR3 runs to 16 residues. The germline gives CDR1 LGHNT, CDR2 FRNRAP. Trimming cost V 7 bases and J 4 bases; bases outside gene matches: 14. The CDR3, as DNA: TGTGCTAGTGTCCTCCGACAGGGCGCTAAATCAGATACGCAGTATTTT. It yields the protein CASVLRQGAKSDTQYF.

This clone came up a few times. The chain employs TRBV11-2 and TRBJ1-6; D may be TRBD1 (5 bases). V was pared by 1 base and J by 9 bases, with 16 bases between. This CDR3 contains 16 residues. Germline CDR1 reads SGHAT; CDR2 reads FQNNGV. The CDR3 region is CASSLVRVNGGSPLHF. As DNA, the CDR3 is TGTGCCAGCAGCTTAGTCAGGGTGAATGGCGGTTCACCCCTCCACTTT.

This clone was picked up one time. The CDR3: CASSLGLAGSSEQFF. As DNA, the CDR3 is TGCGCCAGCAGCCTGGGACTAGCGGGGTCGAGTGAGCAGTTCTTC. The J gene is TRBJ2-1, the V gene TRBV5-1; 13 bases line up with TRBD2. The CDR3 extends over 15 amino acids. With 4 bases clipped from V and 9 bases from J, the junction kept 7 bases outside the gene matches. The germline V gene encodes CDR1 SGHRS and CDR2 YFSETQ. The variable domain in full, with the rest retrieved from reference TRBV5-1 and TRBJ2-1, is KAGVTQTPRYLIKTRGQQVTLSCSPISGHRSVSWYQQTPGQGLQFLFEYFSETQRNKGNFPGRFSGRQFSNSRSEMNVSTLELGDSALYLCASSLGLAGSSEQFFGPGTRLTVL.

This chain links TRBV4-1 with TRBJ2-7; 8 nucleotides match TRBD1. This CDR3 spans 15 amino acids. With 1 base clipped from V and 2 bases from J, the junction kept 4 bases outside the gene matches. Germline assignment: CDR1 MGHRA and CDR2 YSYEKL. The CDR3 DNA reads TGCGCCAGCAGCCAAGGGGAACAGGGGGCCTACGAGCAGTACTTC. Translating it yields CASSQGEQGAYEQYF.

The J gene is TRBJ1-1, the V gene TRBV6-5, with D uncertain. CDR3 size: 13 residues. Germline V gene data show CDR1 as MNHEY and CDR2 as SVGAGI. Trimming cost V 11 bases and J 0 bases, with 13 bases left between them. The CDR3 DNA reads TGTGCCTCCAACCCCCAAATGAACACTGAAGCTTTCTTT. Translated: CASNPQMNTEAFF.

CDR3 nucleotide sequence: TGTGCCAGCAGCCCACGACAGGCGTGGGACACTGAAGCTTTCTTT. Translation: CASSPRQAWDTEAFF. The V gene is TRBV5-4, the J gene TRBJ1-1; maybe TRBD1 (6 bases). Trimming removed 4 bases at V and 3 bases at J, with 16 bases between. The CDR3 runs 15 residues. Germline V CDR1 and CDR2: SGHNT, YYREEE (reference sequence).

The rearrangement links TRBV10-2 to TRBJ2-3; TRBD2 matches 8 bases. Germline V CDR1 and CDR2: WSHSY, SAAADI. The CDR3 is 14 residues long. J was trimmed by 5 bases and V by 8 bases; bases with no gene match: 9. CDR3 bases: TGCGCCAGCTACGACAGCGGGGGTGGAGATACGCAGTATTTT. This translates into CASYDSGGGDTQYF.

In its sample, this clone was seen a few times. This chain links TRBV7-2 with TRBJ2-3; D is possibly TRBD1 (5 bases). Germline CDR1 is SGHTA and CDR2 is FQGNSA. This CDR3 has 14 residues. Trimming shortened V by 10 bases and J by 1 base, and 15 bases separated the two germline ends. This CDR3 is CANKGISGTDTQYF. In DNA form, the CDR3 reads TGTGCCAACAAGGGGATTTCTGGCACAGATACGCAGTATTTT.